This paragraph reports one T cell receptor beta chain. The target antigen is unknown. A much larger clone sits a single nucleotide away, making a read error possible. As an off-target read in a library built for alpha chains, this beta chain has a frequency of little significance. This CDR3 contains 14 residues. Germline V CDR1 and CDR2: SNHLY, FYNNEI. V was cut by 3 bases and J by 7 bases, with 13 bases left in between. This sample's time point: sample taken at primary tumor resection. The donors comprised roughly 71 untreated early-stage non-small cell lung cancer patients. This record comes from a study of spatial heterogeneity in lung cancer. Findings and limits, study-wide: In tumors, expanded intratumoral alpha and beta TCR counts tracked mutation counts. Regional and ubiquitous nonsynonymous mutations were tracked by counts of regional and ubiquitous expanded TCRs, respectively.

Using its own MiXCR run on the 5' RACE reads, TCRdb lists one record per CDR3 protein. The sample consists of some 16,000 distinct CDR3 sequences, approximately 7% of them appearing once. This rearrangement joins TRBV2 to TRBJ1-5, with a tentative D call TRBD1 (6 bases). This receptor was taken from a female donor with early-stage non-small cell lung cancer. The input for sequencing was lung tumor tissue, taken at surgery. The DNA for the CDR3 is TGTGCCAGCAGTGACACGGGGGCGCAGCAGCCCCAGCATTTT. The encoded protein is CASSDTGAQQPQHF.